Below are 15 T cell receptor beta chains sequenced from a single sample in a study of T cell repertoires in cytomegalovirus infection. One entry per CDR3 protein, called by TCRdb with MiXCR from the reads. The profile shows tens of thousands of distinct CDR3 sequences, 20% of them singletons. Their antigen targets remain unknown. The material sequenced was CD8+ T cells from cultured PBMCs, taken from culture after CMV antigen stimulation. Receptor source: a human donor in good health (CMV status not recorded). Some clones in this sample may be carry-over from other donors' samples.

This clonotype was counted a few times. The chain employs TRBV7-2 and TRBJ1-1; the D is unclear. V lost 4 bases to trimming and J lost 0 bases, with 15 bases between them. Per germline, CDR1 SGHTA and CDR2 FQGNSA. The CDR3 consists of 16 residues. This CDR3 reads CASSSLKNSLNTEAFF. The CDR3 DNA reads TGTGCCAGCAGCTCTCTGAAAAACAGTTTGAACACTGAAGCTTTCTTT.

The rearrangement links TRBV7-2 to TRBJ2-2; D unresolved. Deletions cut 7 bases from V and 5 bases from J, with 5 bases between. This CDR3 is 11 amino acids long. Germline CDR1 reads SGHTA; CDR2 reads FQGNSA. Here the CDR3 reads CASKRTGELFF. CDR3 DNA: TGTGCCAGCAAGAGGACCGGGGAGCTGTTTTTT.

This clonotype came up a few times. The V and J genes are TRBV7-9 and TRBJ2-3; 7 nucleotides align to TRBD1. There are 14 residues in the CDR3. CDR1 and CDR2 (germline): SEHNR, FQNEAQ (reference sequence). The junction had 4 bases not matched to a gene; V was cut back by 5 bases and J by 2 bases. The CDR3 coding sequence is TGTGCCAGCAGCCCGACAGGGAACACAGATACGCAGTATTTT. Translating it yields CASSPTGNTDTQYF.

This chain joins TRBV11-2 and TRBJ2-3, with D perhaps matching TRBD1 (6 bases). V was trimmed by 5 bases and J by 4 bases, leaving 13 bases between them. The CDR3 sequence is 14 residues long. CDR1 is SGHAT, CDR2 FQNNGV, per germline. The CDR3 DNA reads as TGTGCCAGCAGCCCTGGACAGCCGGCAGATACGCAGTATTTT. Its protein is CASSPGQPADTQYF.

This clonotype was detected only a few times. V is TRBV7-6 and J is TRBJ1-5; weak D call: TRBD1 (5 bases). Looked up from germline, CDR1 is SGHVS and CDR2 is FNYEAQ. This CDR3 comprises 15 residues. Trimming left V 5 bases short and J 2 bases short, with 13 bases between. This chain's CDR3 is CASSPSGYGNQPQHF. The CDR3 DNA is TGTGCCAGCAGCCCCTCAGGGTACGGCAATCAGCCCCAGCATTTT.

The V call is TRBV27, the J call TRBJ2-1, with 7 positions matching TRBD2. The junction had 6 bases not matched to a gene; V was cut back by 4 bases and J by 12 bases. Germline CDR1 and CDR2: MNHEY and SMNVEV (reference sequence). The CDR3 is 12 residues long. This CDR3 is CASSSYTGGQFF. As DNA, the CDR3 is TGTGCCAGCAGTTCCTATACGGGGGGGCAGTTCTTC.

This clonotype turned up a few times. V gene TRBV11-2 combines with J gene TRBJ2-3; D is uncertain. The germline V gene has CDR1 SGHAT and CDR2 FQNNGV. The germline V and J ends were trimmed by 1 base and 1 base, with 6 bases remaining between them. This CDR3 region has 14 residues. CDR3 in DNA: TGTGCCAGCAGCTTAGGAGTGGGCACAGATACGCAGTATTTT. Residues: CASSLGVGTDTQYF.

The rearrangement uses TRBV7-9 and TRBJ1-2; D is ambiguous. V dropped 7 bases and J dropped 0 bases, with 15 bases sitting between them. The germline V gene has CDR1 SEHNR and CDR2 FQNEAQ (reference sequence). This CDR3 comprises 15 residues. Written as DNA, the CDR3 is TGTGCCAGCACTATCGCGGAGCCCACTAACTATGGCTACACCTTC. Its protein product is CASTIAEPTNYGYTF.

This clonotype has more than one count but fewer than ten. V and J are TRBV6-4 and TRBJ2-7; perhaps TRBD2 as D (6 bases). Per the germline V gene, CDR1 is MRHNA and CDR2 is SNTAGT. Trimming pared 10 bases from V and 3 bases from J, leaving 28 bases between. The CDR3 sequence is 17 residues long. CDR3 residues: CATQGGRDQPRIYEQYF. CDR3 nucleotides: TGTGCCACCCAGGGAGGAAGGGACCAACCCCGAATCTACGAGCAGTACTTC.

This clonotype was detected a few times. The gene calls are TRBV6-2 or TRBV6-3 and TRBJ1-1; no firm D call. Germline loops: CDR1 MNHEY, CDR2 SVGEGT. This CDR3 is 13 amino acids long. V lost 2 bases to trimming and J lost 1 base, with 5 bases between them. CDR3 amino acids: CASSYLQNTEAFF. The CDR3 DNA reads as TGTGCCAGCAGTTACCTACAGAACACTGAAGCTTTCTTT.

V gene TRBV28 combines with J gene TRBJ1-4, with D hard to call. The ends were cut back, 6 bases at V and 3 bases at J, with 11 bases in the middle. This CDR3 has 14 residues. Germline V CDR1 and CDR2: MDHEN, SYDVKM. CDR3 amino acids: CASSPERANEKLFF. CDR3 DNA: TGTGCCAGCAGCCCTGAGAGGGCTAATGAAAAACTGTTTTTT.

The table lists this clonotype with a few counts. The CDR3 loop is CASSLPTGVGEAFF. The CDR3 nucleotides read TGTGCCAGCAGCTTACCGACAGGGGTTGGTGAAGCTTTCTTT. V and J are TRBV7-7 and TRBJ1-1; 8 positions agree with TRBD1. The CDR3 has 14 amino acids. The V segment lost 2 bases and the J segment 7 bases; nucleotides outside the gene matches: 6. The V gene's germline CDR1 is SSHAT and CDR2 FNYEAQ (reference sequence).

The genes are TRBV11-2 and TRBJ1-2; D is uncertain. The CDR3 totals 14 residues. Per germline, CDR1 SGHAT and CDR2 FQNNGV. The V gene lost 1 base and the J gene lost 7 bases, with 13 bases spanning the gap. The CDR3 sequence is CASSLGHVGSGYTF. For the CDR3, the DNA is TGTGCCAGCAGCTTAGGGCACGTCGGCAGTGGCTACACCTTC.

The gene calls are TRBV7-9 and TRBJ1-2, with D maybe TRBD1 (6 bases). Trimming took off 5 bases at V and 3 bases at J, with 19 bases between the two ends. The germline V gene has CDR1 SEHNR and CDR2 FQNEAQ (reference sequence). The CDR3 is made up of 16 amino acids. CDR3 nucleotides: TGTGCCAGCAGCGCGGCCCGGACAGTTGATTACTATGGCTACACCTTC. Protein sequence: CASSAARTVDYYGYTF.

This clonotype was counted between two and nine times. The DNA of the CDR3 is TGTGCCAGCAGCTCCGGGACTCAAACCTTGAGCACAGATACGCAGTATTTT. This encodes CASSSGTQTLSTDTQYF. The genes are TRBV7-9 and TRBJ2-3; D might be TRBD2 (6 bases). This CDR3 contains 17 residues. Trimming shortened V by 4 bases and J by 0 bases, and 17 bases separated the two germline ends. Germline CDR1 and CDR2: SEHNR and FQNEAQ (reference sequence).